A single sample is the source of the 25 T cell receptor beta chains below, sequenced in a study of blood T cell repertoires in COVID-19. Generated by immunoSEQ multiplex PCR, the TCRdb table keeps only in-frame clones and is missing some. This table has some 75,000 clones, more than 75% appearing once. Sequenced input: peripheral blood. The receptors shown here come from a woman of 80 years or more with active or convalescent COVID-19.

V is TRBV4-2 and J is TRBJ2-1, with D tentatively TRBD2 (7 bases). Looked up from germline, CDR1 is LGHNA and CDR2 is YNFKEQ. Trimming removed 0 bases at V and 8 bases at J, with 26 bases between. CDR3 size: 19 residues. For the CDR3, the DNA is TGTGCCAGCAGCCAAGAAAGAGGAGGCGGGGGCTTCGGAAGGGATGAGCAGTTCTTC. Translation: CASSQERGGGGFGRDEQFF.

The chain recombines TRBV11-2 with TRBJ2-2, with D perhaps TRBD2 (6 bases). CDR1 and CDR2 from the germline V gene are SGHAT and FQNNGV. The length of the CDR3 is 13 residues. Trimming shortened V by 7 bases and J by 6 bases, and 12 bases separated the two germline ends. The CDR3 reads CASNQWGAGELFF. For the CDR3, the DNA is TGTGCCAGCAACCAATGGGGGGCCGGGGAGCTGTTTTTT.

V and J are TRBV5-4 and TRBJ1-6; TRBD1 agrees at 9 bases. The CDR3 length is 14 residues. Germline CDR1 and CDR2: SGHNT and YYREEE (reference sequence). V lost 4 bases, J lost 7 bases, and 3 bases stayed unmatched. The CDR3 reads CASSVGQGNSPLHF. In DNA, the CDR3 is TGTGCCAGCAGCGTGGGACAGGGAAATTCACCCCTCCACTTT.

The chain joins TRBV10-3 to TRBJ1-1; D is perhaps TRBD1 (6 bases). V shed 11 bases and J shed 3 bases, with 16 bases lying between them. This CDR3 is 13 amino acids long. The germline CDR1 and CDR2 sequences are ENHRY and SYGVKD. The CDR3 here is CAVNREGYTEAFF. Here the CDR3 DNA reads TGTGCCGTTAACAGGGAGGGATACACTGAAGCTTTCTTT.

The rearrangement links TRBV28 to TRBJ2-3, with TRBD2 identical over 13 bases. Germline CDR1 is MDHEN and CDR2 is SYDVKM. This CDR3 spans 15 amino acids. V was clipped by 9 bases and J by 2 bases; unmatched bases: 5. In nucleotides, the CDR3 is TGTGCCAGTGGGACTAGCGGGGCGACCACAGATACGCAGTATTTT. Protein sequence: CASGTSGATTDTQYF.

This chain joins TRBV19 and TRBJ1-1; TRBD1 agrees at 11 bases. CDR1 is LNHDA, CDR2 SQIVND, per germline (reference sequence). Trimming removed 6 bases from V and 0 bases from J; junction bases left unmatched: 9. The CDR3 runs to 17 residues. CDR3 in DNA: TGTGCCAGTAGCGAAGGGACAGGGGGACTCATGAACACTGAAGCTTTCTTT. Translating it yields CASSEGTGGLMNTEAFF. Full variable domain (outside the CDR3, taken from reference TRBV19 and TRBJ1-1): DGGITQSPKYLFRKEGQNVTLSCEQNLNHDAMYWYRQDPGQGLRLIYYSQIVNDFQKGDIAEGYSVSREKKESFPLTVTSAQKNPTAFYLCASSEGTGGLMNTEAFFGQGTRLTVV.

The gene calls are TRBV9 and TRBJ1-2; weak D call: TRBD1 (6 bases). The germline gives CDR1 SGDLS, CDR2 YYNGEE. This CDR3 is 15 amino acids long. Trimming pared 2 bases from V and 0 bases from J, leaving 11 bases between. The chain's CDR3 is CASSVGADANYGYTF. The CDR3, as DNA: TGTGCCAGCAGCGTGGGGGCAGATGCTAACTATGGCTACACCTTC.

This clone appeared many times. Other DNA sequences in the same sample also yield this CDR3. The chain employs TRBV30 and TRBJ1-5; 10 nucleotides agree with TRBD1. Trimming cost V 3 bases and J 5 bases; bases outside gene matches: 7. From germline, CDR1 is GTSNPN and CDR2 SVGIG (reference sequence). The CDR3 is made up of 15 amino acids. The DNA of the CDR3 is TGTGCCTGGAGACCGACAGGGGGCAGGGATCAGCCCCAGCATTTT. This codes for CAWRPTGGRDQPQHF.

This clone was recorded a few times. V is TRBV6-2 or TRBV6-3 and J is TRBJ2-1, with TRBD2 matching over 8 bases. Trimming cost V 0 bases and J 4 bases; bases outside gene matches: 8. Germline V lookup: CDR1 MNHEY, CDR2 SVGEGT. The CDR3 is made up of 17 amino acids. The CDR3 region is CASSYSPVSGVYNEQFF. Written as DNA, the CDR3 is TGTGCCAGCAGTTACTCCCCAGTTAGCGGGGTTTACAATGAGCAGTTCTTC.

This chain links TRBV10-2 with TRBJ2-7, with 12 bases identical to TRBD2. Germline trimming cut 4 bases from V and 3 bases from J; bases unmatched to any gene: 7. The CDR3 covers 16 residues. CDR1 and CDR2 (germline): WSHSY, SAAADI. The CDR3 region is CASSAPTSGGLYEQYF. DNA for the CDR3: TGCGCCAGCAGTGCCCCGACTAGCGGGGGCCTCTACGAGCAGTACTTC.

The chain recombines TRBV3-1 (or the pseudogene TRBV3-2) with TRBJ1-2; 8 bases align to TRBD1. Trimming cost V 4 bases and J 8 bases; bases outside gene matches: 3. Germline CDR1 is LGHDT and CDR2 is YNNKEL (reference sequence). This CDR3 has 12 residues. As DNA, the CDR3 is TGTGCCAGCAGCCCGACAGGGGAGGGCTACACCTTC. Amino acid sequence: CASSPTGEGYTF.

This rearrangement joins TRBV3-1 (or the pseudogene TRBV3-2) to TRBJ2-3; unclear D gene. Per the germline V gene, CDR1 is LGHDT and CDR2 is YNNKEL (reference sequence). V was trimmed by 0 bases and J by 10 bases, leaving 8 bases between them. CDR3 length: 12 residues. In DNA form, the CDR3 reads TGTGCCAGCAGCCAAGATTTCAACTCGCAGTATTTT. Amino acids: CASSQDFNSQYF.

The rearrangement joins TRBV7-2 to TRBJ2-7; 8 nucleotides line up with TRBD2. The CDR3 consists of 15 residues. Germline assignment: CDR1 SGHTA and CDR2 FQGNSA. The ends lost 2 bases at V and 6 bases at J; junction bases unmatched: 9. This chain's CDR3 is CASSLSLAAVLEQYF. Written as DNA, the CDR3 is TGTGCCAGCAGCTTATCACTAGCGGCGGTTCTCGAGCAGTACTTC.

The chain employs TRBV4-1 and TRBJ2-3, with D possibly TRBD1 on 7 matching bases. CDR1 is MGHRA, CDR2 YSYEKL, per germline. The V end was cut by 1 base, the J end by 4 bases, with 18 bases between. The CDR3 has 17 amino acids. CDR3 loop: CASSQGRGTVSADTQYF. The DNA for the CDR3 is TGCGCCAGCAGCCAAGGCCGGGGGACAGTCAGTGCAGATACGCAGTATTTT.

The chain joins TRBV28 to TRBJ1-2, with 10 bases that match TRBD1. Germline V gene data show CDR1 as MDHEN and CDR2 as SYDVKM. Trimming removed 6 bases from V and 7 bases from J; junction bases left unmatched: 11. The CDR3 is made up of 15 amino acids. The CDR3 protein is CASRGLPGTGAGYTF. The CDR3 nucleotides are TGTGCCAGCAGGGGACTTCCCGGGACAGGGGCTGGCTACACCTTC.

The chain recombines TRBV4-3 with TRBJ1-2; 8 nucleotides match TRBD1. The CDR3 sequence is 14 residues long. V was clipped by 3 bases and J by 6 bases; unmatched bases: 6. Germline V CDR1 and CDR2: LGHNA, YSLEER. In DNA, the CDR3 is TGCGCCAGCAGCCAGACGGGACAGGCCAATGGCTACACCTTC. It specifies CASSQTGQANGYTF.

The CDR3 nucleotides are TGTGCCAGCAGCCGACAGGGGAACACTGAAGCTTTCTTT. Its protein product is CASSRQGNTEAFF. V and J are TRBV3-1 (or the pseudogene TRBV3-2) and TRBJ1-1; 7 bases align to TRBD1. V was clipped by 4 bases and J by 1 base; unmatched bases: 0. CDR3 length: 13 amino acids. Germline values: CDR1 LGHDT, CDR2 YNNKEL (reference sequence).

The chain is built from TRBV24-1 and TRBJ2-5, with D possibly being TRBD2 (6 bases). CDR1 KGHDR and CDR2 SFDVKD come from the germline V gene. V was pared by 7 bases and J by 4 bases, with 15 bases between. There are 14 residues in the CDR3. This CDR3 is CATRQPGSPETQYF. The CDR3 bases are TGTGCCACCAGACAACCCGGGAGCCCAGAGACCCAGTACTTC.

The CDR3 region has the DNA TGTGCCAGCAGTACTAGAGGACGGGCAAACTATGGCTACACCTTC. Its protein product is CASSTRGRANYGYTF. The chain recombines TRBV7-2 with TRBJ1-2; D is ambiguous. This CDR3 is built from 15 residues. Germline CDR1 and CDR2: SGHTA and FQGNSA. The V end was cut by 6 bases, the J end by 2 bases, with 16 bases between.

This clone appeared a few times. DNA of the CDR3: TGTGCCTGGAGTACAGGACAGGCTAGCAATCAGCCCCAGCATTTT. Protein: CAWSTGQASNQPQHF. The chain links TRBV30 to TRBJ1-5, with 7 nucleotides matching TRBD1. The junction had 4 bases not matched to a gene; V was cut back by 2 bases and J by 0 bases. Germline CDR1 reads GTSNPN; CDR2 reads SVGIG (reference sequence). The CDR3 has 15 residues.

The rearrangement joins TRBV30 to TRBJ1-3, with a tentative D call TRBD1 (6 bases). Germline V CDR1 and CDR2: GTSNPN, SVGIG (reference sequence). Trimming cost V 0 bases and J 11 bases, with 11 bases left between them. CDR3 length: 12 amino acids. The CDR3 DNA follows: TGTGCCTGGAGTGTACCACAGGGTCCCATATATTTT. Residues: CAWSVPQGPIYF.

The table lists this clone with a count of one. This chain joins TRBV4-1 and TRBJ1-6; 9 bases map to TRBD1. V was clipped by 4 bases and J by 10 bases; unmatched bases: 5. The germline V gene encodes CDR1 MGHRA and CDR2 YSYEKL. The CDR3 is 14 residues long. The CDR3 loop is CASSLRTGDSPLHF. CDR3 coding DNA: TGCGCCAGCAGCCTCCGGACAGGGGACTCACCCCTCCACTTT.

This chain connects TRBV6-5 to TRBJ1-1; the D gene is possibly TRBD1 (5 bases). Germline CDR1 MNHEY, CDR2 SVGAGI. This CDR3 comprises 14 residues. Trimming left V 6 bases short and J 4 bases short, with 15 bases between. CDR3 sequence (DNA): TGTGCCAGCAGGGACAAGCGGGGGAGCACTGAAGCTTTCTTT. Amino acids: CASRDKRGSTEAFF.

This chain links TRBV19 with TRBJ1-1; 11 nucleotides align to TRBD1. The CDR3 length is 15 residues. The germline gives CDR1 LNHDA, CDR2 SQIVND (reference sequence). The ends lost 5 bases at V and 1 base at J; junction bases unmatched: 3. Written as DNA, the CDR3 is TGTGCCAGTAGTTTGGGACAGGGGGAGAACACTGAAGCTTTCTTT. It specifies CASSLGQGENTEAFF.

CDR3 sequence reads: CASSRRDSYEQYF. In nucleotides, the CDR3 is TGTGCCAGCAGCAGAAGAGACAGCTACGAGCAGTACTTC. J is TRBJ2-7 and V is TRBV9; D possibly corresponds to TRBD1 (5 bases). The CDR3 runs to 13 residues. Germline CDR1 and CDR2: SGDLS and YYNGEE. V lost 4 bases and J 3 bases, leaving 11 bases between the germline ends.